A selection of T cell receptor beta chains follows, all from one sample in a study of blood T cell repertoires in COVID-19. Sequencing used immunoSEQ multiplex PCR; TCRdb keeps in-frame clones, though not all of them. The data show some 300,000 clones, roughly 89% seen once. The specimen sequenced was PBMCs or T cells enriched from blood (not recorded which). The receptors were sampled from a woman aged 25 to 39 who had recovered from COVID-19. Each CDR3 is given with its conserved first and last residue. The D gene is left open where the match is weak. Clone size is shown for a subset of rows, as once, few, many or a class of expanded clone.

V: TRBV30
D: TRBD1
size: .
J: TRBJ1-3
DNA: TGTGCCTGGATGGACAGGGGCTCTGGAAACACCATATATTTT
CDR3: CAWMDRGSGNTIYF

V: TRBV6-5
D: .
size: .
J: TRBJ1-2
DNA: TGTGCCAGCAGTCCCATCGGGTCTGGCTACACCTTC
CDR3: CASSPIGSGYTF

V: TRBV5-1
D: TRBD1
size: .
J: TRBJ1-4
DNA: TGCGCCAGCAGCTTCCGGGACAGGGAAGGTGAAAAACTGTTTTTT
CDR3: CASSFRDREGEKLFF

V: TRBV11-1
D: .
size: .
J: TRBJ1-2
DNA: TGTGCCAGCAGTTCAGGGGACTATGGCTACACCTTC
CDR3: CASSSGDYGYTF

V: TRBV5-6
D: TRBD2
size: .
J: TRBJ2-5
DNA: TGTGCCAGCAGCCCGACTAGCGGGACCGCCTACAACCAAGAGACCCAGTACTTC
CDR3: CASSPTSGTAYNQETQYF

V: TRBV5-1
D: TRBD1
size: once
J: TRBJ1-5
DNA: TGCGCCAGCAGGCTGGGACAGCCTGGGCAAGATCAGCCCCAGCATTTT
CDR3: CASRLGQPGQDQPQHF

V: TRBV18
D: .
size: .
J: TRBJ1-3
DNA: TGTGCCAGCTCACCCGGGAGCTCTGGAAACACCATATATTTT
CDR3: CASSPGSSGNTIYF

V: TRBV19
D: .
size: .
J: TRBJ1-6
DNA: TGTGCCAGTAGCTGGAGAGGGCCTAATAATTCACCCCTCCACTTT
CDR3: CASSWRGPNNSPLHF

V: TRBV2
D: .
size: .
J: TRBJ1-1
DNA: TGTGCCAGCAGTGGTCCCTTGTACACTGAAGCTTTCTTT
CDR3: CASSGPLYTEAFF

V: TRBV9
D: .
size: .
J: TRBJ1-2
DNA: TGTGCCAGCAGCGTTGACAGAGGCTATGGCTACACCTTC
CDR3: CASSVDRGYGYTF

V: TRBV6-5
D: TRBD1
size: .
J: TRBJ2-7
DNA: TGTGCCAGCCACCGGGACAGGGGTGCCTACGAGCAGTACTTC
CDR3: CASHRDRGAYEQYF

V: TRBV7-7
D: .
size: .
J: TRBJ2-3
DNA: TGTGCTAGCAGCGCCGGGACAGCGGGAGTGGAAGATACGCAGTATTTT
CDR3: CASSAGTAGVEDTQYF

V: TRBV30
D: .
size: .
J: TRBJ1-1
DNA: TGTGCCTGGGTTGGGAGGAACACTGAAGCTTTCTTT
CDR3: CAWVGRNTEAFF

V: TRBV30
D: .
size: .
J: TRBJ1-3
DNA: TGTGCCTGGAGTGCCCAGTCTGGAAACACCATATATTTT
CDR3: CAWSAQSGNTIYF

V: TRBV6-5
D: .
size: .
J: TRBJ2-7
DNA: TGTGCCAGCAGTTACTCCGAGAAACTCACCTACGAGCAGTACTTC
CDR3: CASSYSEKLTYEQYF

V: TRBV29-1
D: .
size: .
J: TRBJ1-4
DNA: TGCAGCGCCGCGGCAGGGGCCGATAATGAAAAACTGTTTTTT
CDR3: CSAAAGADNEKLFF

V: TRBV5-4
D: TRBD2
size: .
J: TRBJ2-2
DNA: TGTGCCAGCAGCTTGGACGGGGGGGGCACCGGGGAGCTGTTTTTT
CDR3: CASSLDGGGTGELFF

V: TRBV27
D: TRBD2
size: .
J: TRBJ2-2
DNA: TGTGCCAGTATAAAATACGGGACTAGCGGGACGGGCACCGGGGAGCTGTTTTTT
CDR3: CASIKYGTSGTGTGELFF

V: TRBV7-9
D: TRBD1
size: .
J: TRBJ1-2
DNA: TGTGCCAGCAGCCCGGGTCTGGGACAGACCTACACCTTC
CDR3: CASSPGLGQTYTF

V: TRBV15
D: .
size: .
J: TRBJ2-3
DNA: TGTGCCACCAGTAAACCCCCGTCTTGGAGTCTAGGTACAGATACGCAGTATTTT
CDR3: CATSKPPSWSLGTDTQYF

V: TRBV20-1
D: TRBD1
size: .
J: TRBJ2-1
DNA: TGCAGTGCTAGTGGGGACAGGGTTTACAATGAGCAGTTCTTC
CDR3: CSASGDRVYNEQFF

V: TRBV27
D: .
size: .
J: TRBJ1-1
DNA: TGTGCCAGCAGTTTATTAAGTCGTGAGGCGAGCACTGAAGCTTTCTTT
CDR3: CASSLLSREASTEAFF

V: TRBV6-5
D: TRBD2
size: .
J: TRBJ2-3
DNA: TGTGCCAGCAGTTACTCCGGGACTAGCGGGTTTGATACGCAGTATTTT
CDR3: CASSYSGTSGFDTQYF

V: TRBV18
D: TRBD1
size: .
J: TRBJ2-7
DNA: TGTGCCAGCTCACCCATAGGACAGGGGGCCCACGAGCAGTACTTC
CDR3: CASSPIGQGAHEQYF

V: TRBV5-1
D: TRBD1
size: .
J: TRBJ1-2
DNA: TGCGCCAGCAGCTTAGGACAGGCTAGCTATGGCTACACCTTC
CDR3: CASSLGQASYGYTF

V: TRBV18
D: .
size: once
J: TRBJ1-5
DNA: TGTGCCAGCTCACACGAGCCGGACAGCCGTAATCAGCCCCAGCATTTT
CDR3: CASSHEPDSRNQPQHF

V: TRBV18
D: .
size: .
J: TRBJ1-1
DNA: TGTGCCAGCTCACCCCCAGGTATGAACACTGAAGCTTTCTTT
CDR3: CASSPPGMNTEAFF

V: TRBV27
D: TRBD2
size: .
J: TRBJ2-3
DNA: TGTGCCAGCAGGAGGGCTAGCGGGGCCGATAGTACGCAGTATTTT
CDR3: CASRRASGADSTQYF

V: TRBV19
D: TRBD2
size: .
J: TRBJ2-3
DNA: TGTGCCAGTAGTACATTGCGGGAGAGGATCACAGATACGCAGTATTTT
CDR3: CASSTLRERITDTQYF

V: TRBV11-2
D: .
size: .
J: TRBJ2-2
DNA: TGTGCCGGGGAGTCTAGCGTAAACACCGGGGAGCTGTTTTTT
CDR3: CAGESSVNTGELFF

V: TRBV18
D: TRBD1
size: .
J: TRBJ2-3
DNA: TGTGCCAGCTCACTCAATCAGGGGGCGATAGCAGATACGCAGTATTTT
CDR3: CASSLNQGAIADTQYF

V: TRBV5-1
D: TRBD2
size: .
J: TRBJ2-2
DNA: TGCGCCAGCAGCTTGGGTTCGGGAGGGCCGGGAACCGGGGAGCTGTTTTTT
CDR3: CASSLGSGGPGTGELFF

V: TRBV6-6
D: TRBD2
size: few
J: TRBJ2-1
DNA: TGTGCCAGCAGGGTGGGACTAGCGGGAGTAGACAATGAGCAGTTCTTC
CDR3: CASRVGLAGVDNEQFF

V: TRBV18
D: TRBD1
size: once
J: TRBJ1-1
DNA: TGTGCCAGCTCACCAATCGGGACAGGGGGGGGCACTGAAGCTTTCTTT
CDR3: CASSPIGTGGGTEAFF

V: TRBV19
D: .
size: .
J: TRBJ2-2
DNA: TGTGCCAGTAGTATAGGCGAGGGCGGGGAGCTGTTTTTT
CDR3: CASSIGEGGELFF

V: TRBV30
D: .
size: .
J: TRBJ2-4
DNA: TGTGCCTGGAGTGTATATCCAGATCTAGCCAAAAACATTCAGTACTTC
CDR3: CAWSVYPDLAKNIQYF

V: TRBV6-5
D: .
size: .
J: TRBJ1-3
DNA: TGTGCCAGCAGTTACTCGTCAGTCCCAAACACCATATATTTT
CDR3: CASSYSSVPNTIYF

V: TRBV5-8
D: .
size: .
J: TRBJ1-5
DNA: TGTGCCAGCAGCGTCGTACGCGTAAGTCAGCCCCAGCATTTT
CDR3: CASSVVRVSQPQHF

V: TRBV7-2
D: .
size: few
J: TRBJ1-5
DNA: TGTGCCAGCAGCTACGTACAGAGCAATCAGCCCCAGCATTTT
CDR3: CASSYVQSNQPQHF

V: TRBV5-3
D: .
size: .
J: TRBJ2-1
DNA: TGTGCCAGAAGCTTGTATGCGGGATCCTCCTACAATGAGCAGTTCTTC
CDR3: CARSLYAGSSYNEQFF

V: TRBV28
D: .
size: .
J: TRBJ2-2
DNA: TGTGCCAGCAGTTTACGTTGGCGGGACACCGGGGAGCTGTTTTTT
CDR3: CASSLRWRDTGELFF